This T cell receptor beta chain was found in a study of beta chain features in type 1 diabetes. Study results and limitations: Shortening that was moderate but significant affected the TCRB CDR3s of Type 1 diabetes patients in all four CD4+ subsets.

This clone has only a few counts. Its specificity is unknown. The investigators reverse transcribed all of the isolated RNA, so they sequenced expressed TCRB transcripts. Method: immunoSEQ multiplex PCR; TCRdb's copy keeps in-frame clones and lacks some. The table lists some 170,000 clones, roughly 65% of them singletons, with about 0.081% in the top ten. Germline-derived CDR1 and CDR2 are SEHNR and FQNEAQ (reference sequence). V was clipped by 1 base and J by 2 bases, with 10 bases between them. The CDR3 is 15 residues long. The chain employs TRBV7-9 and TRBJ2-3; tentative D call: TRBD1 (6 bases). Sequencing input: naive CD4+ T cells from blood. This sequence was found in a man aged 25 to 40 with type 1 diabetes. CDR3 nucleotides: TGTGCCAGCAGCTTAGGACGGACAGCCACAGATACGCAGTATTTT. Its protein product is CASSLGRTATDTQYF.